The clone carrying this T cell receptor beta chain was counted only a few times. The record originates from a study of control samples from healthy donors and cancer patients. The CDR3 is 16 amino acids. V gave up 0 bases and J gave up 1 base; unmatched junction bases: 2. Germline CDR1 and CDR2: LNHNV and YYDKDF (reference sequence). TCRdb's copy holds only in-frame clones and misses some; the assay was immunoSEQ multiplex PCR. The sample has about 34,000 clones; approximately 90% are singletons. Specimen: PBMCs. The chain couples TRBV15 to TRBJ2-3, with 9 bases that match TRBD1. The receptor's source is a woman between 40 and 50 years old with lung cancer. The CDR3: CATSRDRTGGTDTQYF. The CDR3 bases are TGTGCCACCAGCAGAGACCGGACAGGGGGCACAGATACGCAGTATTTT.